This T cell receptor beta chain is from a study of shared clonotypes between healthy human individuals. Points on this clone: Antigen: not known.

An approximately 200 ng quantity of DNA, roughly 32,000 T cell genomes, went into the sorted-subset replicate PCRs. This table comes from immunoSEQ multiplex PCR, and its TCRdb copy is limited to in-frame clones, with some not included. This sample has 1.5 million to 2.5 million clones; about 95% occur once, and the top ten carry approximately 1%. Overall study findings and caveats: Relative to clonotypes present in all four donors, those not shared had lower generation probabilities. Among the subsets, naive ones generally showed larger estimated richness than memory ones. Only blood samples were collected, and tissue repertoires likely differ.

Positively selected for CCR7, the CD45RO-negative cells used as naive CD8 cells excluded terminally differentiated effector memory CD45RA+ cells. V was pared by 7 bases and J by 3 bases, with 18 bases between. The CDR3 consists of 15 residues. Germline V gene data show CDR1 as SNHLY and CDR2 as FYNNEI. The material sequenced was naive CD8+ T cells sorted from blood. The chain carries TRBV2 and TRBJ2-5; D might be TRBD1 (6 bases). This sequence originates from a man between 18 and 29 years old in good health. The CDR3 DNA is TGTGCCAGCAAATCCGGGACACCATTAAAAGAGACCCAGTACTTC. It translates to CASKSGTPLKETQYF.